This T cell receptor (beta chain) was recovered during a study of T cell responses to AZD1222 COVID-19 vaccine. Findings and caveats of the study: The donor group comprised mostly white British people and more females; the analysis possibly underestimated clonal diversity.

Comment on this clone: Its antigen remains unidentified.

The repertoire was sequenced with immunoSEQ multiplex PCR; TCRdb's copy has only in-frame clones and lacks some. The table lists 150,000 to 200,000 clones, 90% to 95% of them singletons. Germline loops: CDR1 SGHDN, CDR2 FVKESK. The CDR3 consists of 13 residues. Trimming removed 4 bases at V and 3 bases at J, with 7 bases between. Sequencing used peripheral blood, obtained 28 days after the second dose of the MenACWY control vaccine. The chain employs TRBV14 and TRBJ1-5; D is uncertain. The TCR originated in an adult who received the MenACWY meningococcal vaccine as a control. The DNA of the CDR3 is TGTGCCAGCAGCCGGGGATTCAATCAGCCCCAGCATTTT. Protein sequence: CASSRGFNQPQHF.